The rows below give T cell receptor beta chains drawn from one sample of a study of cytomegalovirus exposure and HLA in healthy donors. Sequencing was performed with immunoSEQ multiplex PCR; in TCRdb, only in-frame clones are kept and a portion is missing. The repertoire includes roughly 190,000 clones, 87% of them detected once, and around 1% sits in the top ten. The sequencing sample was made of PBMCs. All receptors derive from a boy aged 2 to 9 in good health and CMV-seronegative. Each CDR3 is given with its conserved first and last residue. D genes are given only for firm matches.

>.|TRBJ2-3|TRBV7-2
CASSLVRGAGGETDTQYF
TGTGCCAGCAGCTTAGTACGCGGTGCTGGCGGGGAGACAGATACGCAGTATTTT
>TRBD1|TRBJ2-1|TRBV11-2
CASSLEGQGHNEQFF
TGTGCCAGCAGCCTAGAGGGACAGGGACACAATGAGCAGTTCTTC
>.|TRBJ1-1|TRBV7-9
CASSTRGGNTEAFF
TGTGCCAGCAGTACACGGGGTGGGAACACTGAAGCTTTCTTT
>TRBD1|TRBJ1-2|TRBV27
CASSRPGQSLEGYTF
TGTGCCAGCAGTCGACCGGGACAGAGCCTAGAAGGCTACACCTTC
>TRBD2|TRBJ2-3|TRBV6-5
CASSREGSGTDTQYF
TGTGCCAGCTCGAGGGAGGGTAGCGGCACAGATACGCAGTATTTT
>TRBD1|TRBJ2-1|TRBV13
CASSDGTGWGDEQFF
TGTGCCAGCAGCGACGGGACAGGGTGGGGGGATGAGCAGTTCTTC
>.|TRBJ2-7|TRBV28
CASSLQREQYF
TGTGCCAGCAGTTTACAGCGCGAGCAGTACTTC
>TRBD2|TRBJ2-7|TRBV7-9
CASSPSGAHEQYF
TGTGCCAGCAGCCCTAGCGGGGCCCACGAGCAGTACTTC
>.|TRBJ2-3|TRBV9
CASSRKHTDTQYF
TGTGCCAGCAGCCGAAAACACACAGATACGCAGTATTTT
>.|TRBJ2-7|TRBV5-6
CASSPNARPGVSSYEQYF
TGTGCCAGCAGCCCAAACGCACGACCGGGGGTTAGCTCCTACGAGCAGTACTTC
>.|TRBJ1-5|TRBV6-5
CASSEAGEQPQHF
TGTGCCAGCAGTGAAGCAGGGGAACAGCCCCAGCATTTT
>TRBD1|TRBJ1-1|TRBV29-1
CSVSGQGITEAFF
TGCAGCGTATCGGGACAGGGGATTACTGAAGCTTTCTTT
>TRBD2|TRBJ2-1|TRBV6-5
CASSSLAGGPPHEQFF
TGTGCCAGCAGTTCTTTAGCGGGAGGGCCTCCCCATGAGCAGTTCTTC
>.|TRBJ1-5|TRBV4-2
CASSQDQAGDQPQHF
TGTGCCAGCAGCCAAGATCAGGCAGGGGACCAGCCCCAGCATTTT
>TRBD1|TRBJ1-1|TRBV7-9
CASSSGQGNTEAFF
TGTGCCAGCAGCTCGGGACAGGGTAACACTGAAGCTTTCTTT
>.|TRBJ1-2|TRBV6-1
CASPDDEGVDGYTF
TGTGCCAGCCCAGACGACGAGGGGGTGGATGGCTACACCTTC
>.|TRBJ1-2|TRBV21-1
CASSKAGDRSGYTF
TGTGCCAGCAGCAAGGCCGGGGATCGAAGTGGCTACACCTTC
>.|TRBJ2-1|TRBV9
CASSADSSEQFF
TGTGCCAGCAGCGCGGACTCTTCCGAGCAGTTCTTC
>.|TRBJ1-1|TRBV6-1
CASSEAGRLLAEAFF
TGTGCCAGCAGTGAAGCGGGGAGGCTTCTCGCTGAAGCTTTCTTT
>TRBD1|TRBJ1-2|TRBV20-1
CSAETGFGYTF
TGCAGTGCCGAGACAGGGTTTGGCTACACCTTC
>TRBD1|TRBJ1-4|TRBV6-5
CASSLRTGKDEKLFF
TGTGCCAGCAGCCTCCGGACAGGGAAGGATGAAAAACTGTTTTTT
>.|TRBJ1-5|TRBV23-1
CASSPPGHSNQPQHF
TGCGCCAGCAGCCCCCCTGGGCATAGCAATCAGCCCCAGCATTTT
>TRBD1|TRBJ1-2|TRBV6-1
CASILTGVGGYTF
TGTGCCAGCATCCTCACAGGGGTGGGTGGCTACACCTTC
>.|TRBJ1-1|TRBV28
CASSSLGENTEAFF
TGTGCCAGCAGCTCCTTAGGAGAGAACACTGAAGCTTTCTTT
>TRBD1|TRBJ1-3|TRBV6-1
CASSGTGRGNTIYF
TGTGCCAGCAGTGGGACAGGTAGGGGAAACACCATATATTTT
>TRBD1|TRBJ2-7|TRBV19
CASSPPDRGEQYF
TGTGCCAGTAGTCCCCCAGACAGGGGAGAGCAGTACTTC
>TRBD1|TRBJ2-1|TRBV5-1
CASTPFGTASYNEQFF
TGCGCCAGCACCCCATTTGGGACAGCCTCCTACAATGAGCAGTTCTTC
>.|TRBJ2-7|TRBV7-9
CASSFGDSEQYF
TGTGCCAGCAGCTTTGGCGACTCAGAGCAGTACTTC
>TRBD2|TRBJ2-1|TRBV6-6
CASKIAGGPPLSEQFF
TGTGCCAGCAAGATAGCGGGGGGACCCCCCCTAAGTGAGCAGTTCTTC
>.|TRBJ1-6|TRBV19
CASSIGRQQYNSPLHF
TGTGCCAGTAGTATCGGGAGACAGCAATATAATTCACCCCTCCACTTT
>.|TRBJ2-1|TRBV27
CASSFPGSNEQFF
TGTGCCAGCAGTTTTCCCGGGAGTAATGAGCAGTTCTTC
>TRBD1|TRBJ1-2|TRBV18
CASSRQGESSYGYTF
TGTGCCAGCTCACGACAGGGCGAAAGTTCCTATGGCTACACCTTC
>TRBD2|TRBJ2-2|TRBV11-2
CASSLGLAVNTGELFF
TGTGCCAGCAGCTTAGGACTAGCGGTTAACACCGGGGAGCTGTTTTTT
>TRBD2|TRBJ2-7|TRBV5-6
CASSLSGGGLAKGEQYF
TGTGCCAGCAGCTTGTCGGGGGGGGGACTAGCGAAAGGCGAGCAGTACTTC
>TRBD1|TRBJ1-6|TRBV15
CATSRDPGQGRSSPLHF
TGTGCCACCAGCAGAGACCCCGGACAGGGCAGGAGTTCACCCCTCCACTTT